The entry below gives a single T cell receptor beta chain sequence along with its context. Antigen specificity is unknown. The entry originates in a study of cytomegalovirus exposure and HLA in healthy donors. Study results and caveats: A later analysis associated roughly 15,000 TCR beta sequences with HLA alleles at a 0.05 false discovery rate. The study assumed roughly uniform donor sequencing depth for presence/absence analyses.

PCR used 60 Vbeta primers and 13 Jbeta primers. Sequencing used immunoSEQ multiplex PCR; TCRdb keeps in-frame clones, though not all of them. The table records 80,000 or so clones, 65% to 80% of them present only once. This clonotype originated in a male donor in good health and CMV-seropositive. The sample was PBMCs.

CDR3 nucleotides: TGTGCCAGCAGCTTGTTTACGGGGGAGGTCAATGAGCAGTTCTTC. Amino acid sequence: CASSLFTGEVNEQFF. This rearrangement joins TRBV5-6 to TRBJ2-1, with D perhaps TRBD2 (6 bases). CDR3 length: 15 residues. The ends were cut back, 1 base at V and 6 bases at J, with 14 bases in the middle. CDR1 and CDR2 from the germline V gene are SGHDT and YYEEEE. Variable domain in full (rest from reference TRBV5-6 and TRBJ2-1): DAGVTQSPTHLIKTRGQQVTLRCSPKSGHDTVSWYQQALGQGPQFIFQYYEEEERQRGNFPDRFSGHQFPNYSSELNVNALLLGDSALYLCASSLFTGEVNEQFFGPGTRLTVL.